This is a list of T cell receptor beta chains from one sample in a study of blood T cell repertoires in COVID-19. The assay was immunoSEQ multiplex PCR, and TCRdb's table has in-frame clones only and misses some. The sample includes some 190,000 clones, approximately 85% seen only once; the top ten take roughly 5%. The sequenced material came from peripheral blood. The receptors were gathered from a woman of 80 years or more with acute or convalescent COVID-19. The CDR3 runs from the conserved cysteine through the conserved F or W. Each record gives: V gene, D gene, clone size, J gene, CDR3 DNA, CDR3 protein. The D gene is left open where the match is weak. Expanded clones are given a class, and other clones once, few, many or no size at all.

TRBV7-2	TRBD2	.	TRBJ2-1	TGTGCCAGCAGCTCAATCCCTAGCGGGATCGTCAACAATGAGCAGTTCTTC	CASSSIPSGIVNNEQFF
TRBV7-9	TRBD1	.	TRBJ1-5	TGTGCCAGCAGCTACTGGACAGGGATATATAGCAATCAGCCCCAGCATTTT	CASSYWTGIYSNQPQHF
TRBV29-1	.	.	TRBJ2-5	TGCAGCGTCGACACTGCCAGGGCCCAGTACTTC	CSVDTARAQYF
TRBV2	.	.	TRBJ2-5	TGTGCCAGCAGTGACGACAGGGAGACCCAGTACTTC	CASSDDRETQYF
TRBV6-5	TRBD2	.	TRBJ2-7	TGTGCCAGCGGCAGGGTAGCGGGAGCCTACGAGCAGTACTTC	CASGRVAGAYEQYF
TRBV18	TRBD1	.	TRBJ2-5	TGTGCCAGCTCACCACTTCAGGGGGCCTATGAGACCCAGTACTTC	CASSPLQGAYETQYF
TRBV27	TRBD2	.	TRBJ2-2	TGTGCCAGCAGTTCTAGCGGGAGCCACACCGGGGAGCTGTTTTTT	CASSSSGSHTGELFF
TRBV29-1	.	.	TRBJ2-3	TGCAGCGTTGTCCCTACAGATACGCAGTATTTT	CSVVPTDTQYF
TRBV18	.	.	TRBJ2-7	TGTGCCAGCTCACCCCGGGATAGAGTGAGCGAGCAGTACTTC	CASSPRDRVSEQYF
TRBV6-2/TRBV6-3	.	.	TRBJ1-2	TGTGCCAGCAGTTCACCAGGTAGGAAGGACTATGGCTACACCTTC	CASSSPGRKDYGYTF
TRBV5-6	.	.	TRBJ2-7	TGTGCCAGCAGCTTAATGCGGGGCTACGAGCAGTACTTC	CASSLMRGYEQYF
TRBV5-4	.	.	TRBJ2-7	TGTGCCAGCAGCTTGCGCGGGTTCCTGGGCTACGAGCAGTACTTC	CASSLRGFLGYEQYF
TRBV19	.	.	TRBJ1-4	TGTGCCAGTAGTAGGCAGTTTAATGAAAAACTGTTTTTT	CASSRQFNEKLFF
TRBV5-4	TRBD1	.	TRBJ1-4	TGTGCCAGCAGCTTGGCCGTTGGGACAGGGGCCAGTGGGGAAAAACTGTTTTTT	CASSLAVGTGASGEKLFF
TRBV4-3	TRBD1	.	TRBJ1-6	TGCGCCAGCAGCCAAGAAAAACAGGGGCTTGGTTCACCCCTCCACTTT	CASSQEKQGLGSPLHF
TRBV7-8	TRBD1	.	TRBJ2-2	TGTGCCAGCAGACATACCGGGACAGGGGGCCTAGTCGGGGAGCTGTTTTTT	CASRHTGTGGLVGELFF
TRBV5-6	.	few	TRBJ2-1	TGTGCCAGCAGCGCCGGTCAAAATGAGCAGTTCTTC	CASSAGQNEQFF
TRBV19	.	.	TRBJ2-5	TGTGCCAGTAGACGGAAAGGGGCCCAAGAGACCCAGTACTTC	CASRRKGAQETQYF
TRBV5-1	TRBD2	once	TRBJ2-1	TGCGCCAGCAGCTTGGCGATAGCGGGAGACAATGAGCAGTTCTTC	CASSLAIAGDNEQFF
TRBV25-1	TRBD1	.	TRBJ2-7	TGTGCCAGCAGTGACTCTAGGACAGGGTCCTACGAGCAGTACTTC	CASSDSRTGSYEQYF
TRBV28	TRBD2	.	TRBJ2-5	TGTGCCAGCAGTTTTCGGCTAGCGGGAGTTATTCAAGAGACCCAGTACTTC	CASSFRLAGVIQETQYF
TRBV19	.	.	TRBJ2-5	TGTGCCACCAAAGGGGGTACCGACCAAGAGACCCAGTACTTC	CATKGGTDQETQYF
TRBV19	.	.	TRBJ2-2	TGTGCCAGTAGTATAGACAGGCTCACCGGGGAGCTGTTTTTT	CASSIDRLTGELFF
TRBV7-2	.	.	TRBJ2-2	TGTGCCAGTGGGGCTCGAACGATGTCCGGGGAGCTGTTTTTT	CASGARTMSGELFF
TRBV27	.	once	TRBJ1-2	TGTGCCAGCAGTTTATCCTATTCTAACTATGGCTACACCTTC	CASSLSYSNYGYTF
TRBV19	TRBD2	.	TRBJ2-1	TGTGCCAGTAGTAGCGCTAGCGGTGGGTGGTACAATGAGCAGTTCTTC	CASSSASGGWYNEQFF
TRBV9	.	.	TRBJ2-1	TGTGCCAGCAGCCCCCAGGGGTCCTACAATGAGCAGTTCTTC	CASSPQGSYNEQFF
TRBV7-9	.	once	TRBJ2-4	TGTGCCAGCAGCGAGTCGGCGGGGTGGTTTAAAAACATTCAGTACTTC	CASSESAGWFKNIQYF
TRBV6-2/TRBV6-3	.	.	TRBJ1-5	TGTGCCAGCAGTTACCGACAGAAGACGGGCAATCAGCCCCAGCATTTT	CASSYRQKTGNQPQHF
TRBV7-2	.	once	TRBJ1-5	TGTGCCAGCAGCCTGTACAATCAGCCCCAGCATTTT	CASSLYNQPQHF
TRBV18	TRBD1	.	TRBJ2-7	TGTGCCAGCTCGATCACAGGGGTCGATGTCGAGCAGTACTTC	CASSITGVDVEQYF
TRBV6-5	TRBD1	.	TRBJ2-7	TGTGCCAGCAGTTACGAGGGGGCGGCCAGAGGGCAGTACTTC	CASSYEGAARGQYF
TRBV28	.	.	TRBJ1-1	TGTGCCAGCAGTTTAGCGGGGGCGGTGGACACTGAAGCTTTCTTT	CASSLAGAVDTEAFF
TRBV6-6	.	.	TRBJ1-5	TGTGCCAGCAGTCCCGAGGGTTTGGGCAATCAGCCCCAGCATTTT	CASSPEGLGNQPQHF
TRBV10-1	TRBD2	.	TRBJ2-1	TGCGCCAGCAGTGAGTCTAGCGGGATGTATGAGCAGTTCTTC	CASSESSGMYEQFF
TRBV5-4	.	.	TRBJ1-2	TGTGCCAGCAGCTTTATTGAGAACTATGGCTACACCTTC	CASSFIENYGYTF
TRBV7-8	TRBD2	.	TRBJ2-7	TGTGCCAGCAGCTTAGGAGCGGGGGCCTACGAGCAGTACTTC	CASSLGAGAYEQYF
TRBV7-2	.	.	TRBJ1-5	TGTGCCAGCAGCTTAGTAGGTTGGGGCCAGCCCCAGCATTTT	CASSLVGWGQPQHF
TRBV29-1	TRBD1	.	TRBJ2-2	TGCAGCGTTGAGGACAGGGTCGGGACCGGGGAGCTGTTTTTT	CSVEDRVGTGELFF
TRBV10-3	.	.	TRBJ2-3	TGTGCCATCAGCCCCAACACAGATACGCAGTATTTT	CAISPNTDTQYF
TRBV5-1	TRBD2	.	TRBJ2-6	TGCGCCAGCAGCCCAACTACCGGGACTAGCGGGAGCCGGGGCTCTGGGGCCAACGTCCTGACTTTC	CASSPTTGTSGSRGSGANVLTF
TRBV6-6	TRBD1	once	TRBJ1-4	TGTGCCAGCAGCATCCCAAGGGGACAGGGTGTAAGACTGTTTTTT	CASSIPRGQGVRLFF
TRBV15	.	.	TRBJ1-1	TGTGCCACCAGTCCGGGACTTTTAAACACTGAAGCTTTCTTT	CATSPGLLNTEAFF
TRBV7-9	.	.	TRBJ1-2	TGTGCCAGCAGCCCGGGCGGGGGGAACTATGGCTACACCTTC	CASSPGGGNYGYTF
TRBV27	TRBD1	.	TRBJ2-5	TGTGCCAGCAGTCCCCGGACAGGGAAAGACCAAGAGACCCAGTACTTC	CASSPRTGKDQETQYF
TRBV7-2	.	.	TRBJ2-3	TGTGCCAGCAGACGGGGGTTGAATACGCAGTATTTT	CASRRGLNTQYF
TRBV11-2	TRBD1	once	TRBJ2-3	TGTGCCAGCAGCTGGACAGGGACAGATACGCAGTATTTT	CASSWTGTDTQYF
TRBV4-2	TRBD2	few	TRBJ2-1	TGTGCCAGCAGCCAAGCAGGAGGGTCTAGCGGGAGAAATGAGCAGTTCTTC	CASSQAGGSSGRNEQFF
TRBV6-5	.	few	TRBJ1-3	TGTGCCAGCAGTTACTCTAGCTTAGACACCATATATTTT	CASSYSSLDTIYF
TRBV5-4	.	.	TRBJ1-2	TGTGCCAGCAGCTTTTACTCACGTTCCTATGGCTACACCTTC	CASSFYSRSYGYTF
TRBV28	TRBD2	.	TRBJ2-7	TGTGCCAGCAGTTTCGGGACTAGCGGGGAAGGAGGCTACGAGCAGTACTTC	CASSFGTSGEGGYEQYF
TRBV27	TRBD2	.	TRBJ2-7	TGTGCCAGCAGTTTAGCGGGGGGCTACGAGCAGTACTTC	CASSLAGGYEQYF